The 8 T cell receptor beta chains below all came from one sample that was sequenced in a study of CD8+ T cells in alopecia areata. Treatment specified: oral pan-JAK inhibitor, 5-10 mg twice daily. The sequencing template was cDNA reverse transcribed from extracted RNA. Sequencing used immunoSEQ multiplex PCR; TCRdb keeps in-frame clones, though not all of them. The sample shows fewer than 250,000 clones, 64% of them seen only once. Sequenced here: CD4+ T cells sorted from blood, sampled at week 4, from a patient treated with tofacitinib. All receptors come from a human donor with alopecia areata.

V gene TRBV6-5 combines with J gene TRBJ2-2; no clear D gene. The V end was cut by 5 bases, the J end by 6 bases, with 10 bases between. Germline values: CDR1 MNHEY, CDR2 SVGAGI. The length of the CDR3 is 13 residues. The CDR3 loop is CASSRNLAGELFF. The CDR3 DNA reads TGTGCCAGCAGTAGAAACCTGGCCGGGGAGCTGTTTTTT.

A few counts support this clone. V is TRBV5-1 and J is TRBJ2-2; the D call may be TRBD1 or TRBD2 (6 bases each). Trimming cost V 1 base and J 2 bases, with 12 bases left between them. There are 16 residues in the CDR3. The germline V gene encodes CDR1 SGHRS and CDR2 YFSETQ. In DNA, the CDR3 is TGCGCCAGCAGCTTGCCGGGGGCACTTAACACCGGGGAGCTGTTTTTT. Translation gives CASSLPGALNTGELFF.

As for this clone: An end of the junction does not agree with germline; a read error may underlie this. This chain links TRBV7-7 with TRBJ1-5; D possibly corresponds to TRBD1 (5 bases). CDR3 length: 13 residues. Germline CDR1 SSHAT, CDR2 FNYEAQ (reference sequence). In DNA form, the CDR3 reads TGTGCTAGCAGCGCCCGGGACGGCCTCCCCCAGCATTTT. This codes for CASSARDGLPQHF.

Worth noting for this clone: At one end the junction does not follow the germline gene, possibly because of a read error. V gene TRBV18 combines with J gene TRBJ2-7; TRBD1 matches 10 bases. Germline V gene sequence: CDR1 KGHSH, CDR2 LQKENI. CDR3 length: 12 residues. CDR3 loop: CASSLSGTGDHF. In DNA, the CDR3 is TGTGCCAGCTCACTTTCCGGGACAGGGGACCACTTC.

This chain links TRBV28 with TRBJ2-5, with 11 bases that match TRBD2. Germline CDR1 and CDR2: MDHEN and SYDVKM. V was clipped by 5 bases and J by 4 bases; unmatched bases: 6. The CDR3 is 15 amino acids. The CDR3 loop reads CASSALAGGPETQYF. The CDR3 DNA follows: TGTGCCAGCAGTGCTTTAGCGGGGGGGCCAGAGACCCAGTACTTC.

The genes are TRBV5-4 and TRBJ1-1, with unresolved D. CDR1 is SGHNT and CDR2 is YYREEE in the germline V gene (reference sequence). The CDR3 is 13 residues long. The ends were cut back, 0 bases at V and 1 base at J, with 4 bases in the middle. This chain's CDR3 is CASSLEWNTEAFF. The CDR3 DNA reads TGTGCCAGCAGCTTGGAATGGAACACTGAAGCTTTCTTT. The whole variable domain, remainder taken from reference TRBV5-4 and TRBJ1-1, is ETGVTQSPTHLIKTRGQQVTLRCSSQSGHNTVSWYQQALGQGPQFIFQYYREEENGRGNFPPRFSGLQFPNYSSELNVNALELDDSALYLCASSLEWNTEAFFGQGTRLTVV.

This clone was found once. CDR3 DNA sequence: TGTGCCAGCAGGCCCGGACTAGCGGGGGCCTTCTACAATGAGCAGTTCTTC. This codes for CASRPGLAGAFYNEQFF. This chain links TRBV2 with TRBJ2-1, with 13 nucleotides matching TRBD2. Unmatched junction bases numbered 8, after V lost 6 bases and J lost 3 bases. CDR1 is SNHLY and CDR2 is FYNNEI in the germline V gene. This CDR3 spans 17 amino acids.

This chain joins TRBV6-6 and TRBJ2-7; D possibly corresponds to TRBD1 (6 bases). Trimming removed 0 bases at V and 5 bases at J, with 11 bases between. In germline, CDR1 is MNHNY, CDR2 SVGAGI (reference sequence). CDR3 length equals 14 residues. CDR3 in amino acids: CASSYSGQGNEQYF. CDR3 bases: TGTGCCAGCAGTTACTCGGGGCAGGGGAACGAGCAGTACTTC.